Sequencing of this T cell receptor (beta chain) was carried out in a study of Ad26.COV2.S vaccination and SARS-CoV-2 variants. Whole-study findings and limits: Participants in the vaccine arm had higher spike-specific TCR breadth; placebo recipients had lower. Estimates derived from TCR breadth and depth analyses may have underestimated total T cell responses. Reportedly, after vaccination the spike-specific CD8+ and CD4+ T cell responses displayed substantial breadth. Comparable non-spike TCR breadth was observed in vaccine and placebo recipients.

Here immunoSEQ multiplex PCR was the method, and the copy in TCRdb shows in-frame clones only, minus some. The sample has over 110,000 clones; 86% are singletons. The CDR3 contains 15 residues. Germline V gives CDR1 SGHRS, CDR2 YFSETQ. V gave up 6 bases and J gave up 0 bases, with 16 bases separating them. Concerning this clone: Its antigen is undetermined.

This chain uses TRBV5-1 with TRBJ2-7; D possibly matches TRBD1 or TRBD2 (5 bases each). The material sequenced was peripheral blood, taken after recovery from COVID-19. This clonotype originated in a human donor who had recovered from COVID-19. CDR3 coding DNA: TGCGCCAGCAAAGACCTTCCGGGACGCTCCTACGAGCAGTACTTC. It is translated as CASKDLPGRSYEQYF.